This TCR beta chain was observed in a study of blood T cell repertoires in COVID-19. On the study more broadly: Acute and convalescent COVID-19 samples came from the United States, Italy and Spain. The cDNA or gDNA used as material had been derived from T cells, B-cell-depleted T cells, or PBMCs.

As processed by the authors: Estimation of nucleated cell counts was performed using reference gene primer amplification. This table comes from immunoSEQ multiplex PCR, and its TCRdb copy is limited to in-frame clones, with some not included. From that table come the V and J calls and clone size; the DNA was used to work out D and trimming. The table has approximately 69,000 clones, approximately 79% seen once. CDR1 is KGHDR, CDR2 SFDVKD, per germline. The junction had 11 bases not matched to a gene; V was cut back by 5 bases and J by 1 base. The CDR3 runs 18 residues. This rearrangement joins TRBV24-1 to TRBJ2-2; TRBD1 agrees at 8 bases. Sample: peripheral blood. The TCR sequence derives from a human donor in a cohort sampled during active COVID-19. CDR3 sequence (DNA): TGTGCCACCAGTGTTACGGGACAGGAGACGTTGAACACCGGGGAGCTGTTTTTT. This sequence encodes CATSVTGQETLNTGELFF.